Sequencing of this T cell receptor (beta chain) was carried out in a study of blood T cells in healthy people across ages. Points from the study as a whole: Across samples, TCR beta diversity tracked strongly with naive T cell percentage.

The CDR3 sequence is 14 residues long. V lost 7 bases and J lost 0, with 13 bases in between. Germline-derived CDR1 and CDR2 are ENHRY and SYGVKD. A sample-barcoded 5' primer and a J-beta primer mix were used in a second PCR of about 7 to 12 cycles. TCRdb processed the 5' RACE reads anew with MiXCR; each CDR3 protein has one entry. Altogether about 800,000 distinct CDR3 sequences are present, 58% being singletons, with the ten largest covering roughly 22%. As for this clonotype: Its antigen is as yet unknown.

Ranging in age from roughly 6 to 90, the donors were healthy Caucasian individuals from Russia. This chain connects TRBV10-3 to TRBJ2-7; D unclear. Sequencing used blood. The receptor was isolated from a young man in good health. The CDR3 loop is CAIKSGSSSYEQYF. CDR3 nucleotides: TGTGCCATCAAATCAGGTTCCAGCTCCTACGAGCAGTACTTC.